This T cell receptor beta chain emerged from a study of cytotoxic CD8 clonotypes in ibrutinib-treated CLL. Study-wide background: Response sampling took place at median 12 months of treatment, range 6 to 36.

This CDR3 region has 14 residues. Between the trimmed V and J ends, which lost 0 bases and 5 bases, there was a span of 8 bases. Germline V gene data show CDR1 as MGHRA and CDR2 as YSYEKL. Details on this clone: The antigen is not known.

Study-wide results and limits: Rising at ibrutinib response, clonality subsequently fell back toward baseline at progression. Baseline clonality, higher than in age-matched healthy donors, tracked circulating CD8+ T-cell counts.

Sequencing sought depths of 1 in 200,000 to 1 in 1 million T cells. Repertoires were generated with immunoSEQ multiplex PCR, while TCRdb's copy carries only in-frame clones and drops some. The sample has about 310,000 clones, around four fifths seen once. The sequence derives from a human donor with chronic lymphocytic leukemia. V and J are TRBV4-1 and TRBJ1-5; the D is unclear. The sequencing used PBMCs, collected before ibrutinib treatment. This chain's CDR3 is CASSQEEGDQPQHF. The CDR3 nucleotides read TGCGCCAGCAGCCAAGAGGAGGGAGATCAGCCCCAGCATTTT.